The clone carrying this T cell receptor beta chain has only one observation. Generated by immunoSEQ multiplex PCR, the TCRdb table keeps only in-frame clones and is missing some. The table lists over 150,000 clones, about 90% of them singletons. The source of the sample is a study of blood T cell repertoires in COVID-19. Study at large: T cells, B-cell-depleted T cells, or PBMCs supplied cDNA or gDNA.

Source material: peripheral blood. The TCR sequence derives from a man aged 50-60 years with acute or convalescent COVID-19.

The CDR3 sequence is CASSPPSGGSGANVLTF. CDR3 DNA: TGTGCCAGCAGCCCGCCCTCCGGGGGCTCTGGGGCCAACGTCCTGACTTTC. The chain recombines TRBV11-3 with TRBJ2-6, with D possibly TRBD2 on 6 matching bases. Germline V gives CDR1 SGHNT, CDR2 YENEEA. V lost 5 bases to trimming and J lost 0 bases, with 14 bases between them. This CDR3 comprises 17 residues.